A single sample is the source of the 14 T cell receptor beta chains below, sequenced in a study of cytomegalovirus exposure and HLA in healthy donors (dated by TCRdb to 2017 to 2019). Libraries came from the immunoSEQ multiplex PCR assay. The clones in this table, taken by TCRdb from immuneACCESS, are in-frame only. Not every clone is retained; where verified, under half of the shortfall comes from an unresolved V gene, and the cause of the rest is unknown. Here the sample has about 180,000 clones; approximately 87% occur a single time. The biggest ten clones account for approximately 1.4% of the sample. The sequenced material came from PBMCs. Source of these receptors: a woman in her thirties in good health and CMV-seronegative.

The genes are TRBV9 and TRBJ2-4; D is uncertain. This CDR3 region has 16 residues. Trimming cost V 4 bases and J 0 bases, with 14 bases left between them. The germline V gene encodes CDR1 SGDLS and CDR2 YYNGEE. CDR3 protein: CASSRWAVLAKNIQYF. Written as DNA, the CDR3 is TGTGCCAGCAGCAGGTGGGCAGTCCTAGCCAAAAACATTCAGTACTTC.

This chain links TRBV5-4 with TRBJ1-5; D remains ambiguous. The germline CDR1 and CDR2 sequences are SGHNT and YYREEE (reference sequence). Between the trimmed V and J ends, which lost 3 bases and 4 bases, there was a span of 8 bases. CDR3 length equals 13 residues. The CDR3 coding sequence is TGTGCCAGCAGCTATGGAGCTAATCAGCCCCAGCATTTT. This sequence encodes CASSYGANQPQHF.

V usage is TRBV29-1 and J usage is TRBJ2-7, with 8 bases fitting TRBD1. J lost 2 bases, V lost 6 bases, and 6 bases had no gene match. Per the germline V gene, CDR1 is SQVTM and CDR2 is ANQGSEA. The CDR3 covers 13 residues. The CDR3, as DNA: TGCAGCGTCCGACAGGGGTTGGCCTACGAGCAGTACTTC. Translation: CSVRQGLAYEQYF.

The V gene is TRBV7-8, the J gene TRBJ1-1; 9 nucleotides line up with TRBD1. Losses at the gene ends were 5 bases for V and 0 bases for J; bases not matched to a gene: 7. The CDR3 covers 16 residues. Germline lookup yields CDR1 SGHVS and CDR2 FQNEAQ. The CDR3: CASSPRQGVLNTEAFF. The CDR3 region has the DNA TGTGCCAGCAGCCCACGACAGGGGGTACTGAACACTGAAGCTTTCTTT. Full variable domain (rest looked up from reference TRBV7-8 and TRBJ1-1): GAGVSQSPRYKVAKRGQDVALRCDPISGHVSLFWYQQALGQGPEFLTYFQNEAQLDKSGLPSDRFFAERPEGSVSTLKIQRTQQEDSAVYLCASSPRQGVLNTEAFFGQGTRLTVV.

For this clone: A read error may account for a junction end that differs from germline. V is TRBV7-7 and J is TRBJ2-5, with D hard to call. Germline lookup yields CDR1 SSHAT and CDR2 FNYEAQ (reference sequence). The CDR3 has 13 residues. The CDR3 region is CASSSDYQETQYF. The CDR3 nucleotides read TGTGCTAGCAGCTCCGACTACCAAGAGACCCAGTACTTC.

For the CDR3, the DNA is TGTGCCAGCAGCTCCTACAGGGGGAATTCACCCCTCCACTTT. It translates to CASSSYRGNSPLHF. V gene TRBV7-2 combines with J gene TRBJ1-6; 8 nucleotides line up with TRBD1. This CDR3 is 14 amino acids long. Germline trimming cut 4 bases from V and 7 bases from J; bases unmatched to any gene: 3. Germline V gives CDR1 SGHTA, CDR2 FQGNSA.

CDR3 sequence (DNA): TGTGCCCTAGGCTCAGCTAACTATGGCTACACCTTC. Protein sequence: CALGSANYGYTF. V is TRBV2 and J is TRBJ1-2; D not resolved. CDR1 and CDR2 (germline): SNHLY, FYNNEI. The length of the CDR3 is 12 residues. V gave up 11 bases and J gave up 0 bases, with 10 bases separating them.

This chain links TRBV15 with TRBJ1-1, with D hard to call. V lost 0 bases and J lost 0, with 5 bases in between. This CDR3 is 14 amino acids long. CDR1 and CDR2 from the germline V gene are LNHNV and YYDKDF (reference sequence). CDR3 nucleotide sequence: TGTGCCACCAGCAGAGATGAGATGAACACTGAAGCTTTCTTT. Translated: CATSRDEMNTEAFF.

This chain connects TRBV2 to TRBJ1-1; tentative D call: TRBD1 (5 bases). The germline gives CDR1 SNHLY, CDR2 FYNNEI. The CDR3 extends over 15 amino acids. V was shortened by 7 bases and J by 4 bases, with 19 bases between the two germline ends. The CDR3 loop is CASIERGERGTEAFF. The CDR3, as DNA: TGTGCCAGCATAGAGCGGGGGGAAAGAGGCACTGAAGCTTTCTTT.

J is TRBJ2-7 and V is TRBV5-4; TRBD1 aligns across 9 bases. The CDR3 covers 14 residues. Germline V gives CDR1 SGHNT, CDR2 YYREEE (reference sequence). Trimming at V came to 10 bases and at J to 3 bases, leaving 11 bases not matched to a gene. Here the CDR3 DNA reads TGTGCCGCCTCAGGCCGGGACAGGGACTACGAGCAGTACTTC. It yields the protein CAASGRDRDYEQYF.

The J gene is TRBJ2-7, the V gene TRBV11-3; unclear D gene. Trimming left V 2 bases short and J 3 bases short, with 8 bases between. The CDR3 sequence is 13 residues long. Germline V gene lookup returns CDR1 SGHNT and CDR2 YENEEA. Here the CDR3 reads CASSLFSGYEQYF. In DNA, the CDR3 is TGTGCCAGCAGCTTATTTTCAGGCTACGAGCAGTACTTC.

This chain joins TRBV6-1 and TRBJ2-1; 7 nucleotides line up with TRBD2. The junction had 10 bases not matched to a gene; V was cut back by 10 bases and J by 4 bases. The CDR3 spans 14 residues. CDR1 is MNHNS and CDR2 is SASEGT in the germline V gene. CDR3 in amino acids: CATRLAHEYNEQFF. In DNA, the CDR3 is TGTGCCACCAGACTAGCTCACGAATACAATGAGCAGTTCTTC.

The chain joins TRBV11-2 to TRBJ1-6, with TRBD1 as a possible D gene (5 bases). The CDR3 is 20 amino acids. Trimming pared 0 bases from V and 2 bases from J, leaving 20 bases between. The V gene's germline CDR1 is SGHAT and CDR2 FQNNGV. This CDR3 is CASSLDLPRTLQAYNSPLHF. The CDR3 bases are TGTGCCAGCAGCTTAGATCTACCCCGGACACTCCAGGCCTATAATTCACCCCTCCACTTT. Complete variable domain (other parts from reference TRBV11-2 and TRBJ1-6): EAGVAQSPRYKIIEKRQSVAFWCNPISGHATLYWYQQILGQGPKLLIQFQNNGVVDDSQLPKDRFSAERLKGVDSTLKIQPAKLEDSAVYLCASSLDLPRTLQAYNSPLHFGNGTRLTVT.

The chain joins TRBV6-1 to TRBJ1-3, with D hard to call. This CDR3 comprises 13 residues. Germline V gives CDR1 MNHNS, CDR2 SASEGT. Between the trimmed V and J ends, which lost 6 bases and 0 bases, there was a span of 6 bases. Written as DNA, the CDR3 is TGTGCCAGCAGCCCCAACTCTGGAAACACCATATATTTT. As protein: CASSPNSGNTIYF.